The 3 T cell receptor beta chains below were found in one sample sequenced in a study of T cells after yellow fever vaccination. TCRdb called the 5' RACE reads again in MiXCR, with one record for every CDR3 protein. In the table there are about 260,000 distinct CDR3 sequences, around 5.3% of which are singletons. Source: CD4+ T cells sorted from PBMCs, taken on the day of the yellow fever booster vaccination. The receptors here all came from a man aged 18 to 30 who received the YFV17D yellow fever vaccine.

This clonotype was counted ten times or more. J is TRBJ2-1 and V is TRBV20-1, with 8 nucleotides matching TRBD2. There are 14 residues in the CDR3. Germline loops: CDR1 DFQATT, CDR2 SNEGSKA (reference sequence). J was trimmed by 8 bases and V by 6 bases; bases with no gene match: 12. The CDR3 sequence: CSAAAGGAVHEQFF. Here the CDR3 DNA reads TGCAGTGCCGCGGCCGGGGGGGCGGTACATGAGCAGTTCTTC.

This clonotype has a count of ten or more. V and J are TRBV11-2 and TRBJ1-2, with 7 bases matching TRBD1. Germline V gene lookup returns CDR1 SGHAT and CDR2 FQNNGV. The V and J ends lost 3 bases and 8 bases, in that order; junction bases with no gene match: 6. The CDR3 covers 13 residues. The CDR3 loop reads CASSFRTGPGYTF. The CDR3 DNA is TGTGCCAGCAGCTTTAGGACAGGTCCCGGCTACACCTTC. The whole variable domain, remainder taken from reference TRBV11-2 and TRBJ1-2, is EAGVAQSPRYKIIEKRQSVAFWCNPISGHATLYWYQQILGQGPKLLIQFQNNGVVDDSQLPKDRFSAERLKGVDSTLKIQPAKLEDSAVYLCASSFRTGPGYTFGSGTRLTVV.

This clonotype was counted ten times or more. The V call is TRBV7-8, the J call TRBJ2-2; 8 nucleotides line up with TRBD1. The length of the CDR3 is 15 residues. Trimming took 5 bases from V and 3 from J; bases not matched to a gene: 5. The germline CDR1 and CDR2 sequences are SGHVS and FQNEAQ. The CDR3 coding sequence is TGTGCCAGCAGCACTCGACAGGGGTACACCGGGGAGCTGTTTTTT. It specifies CASSTRQGYTGELFF.